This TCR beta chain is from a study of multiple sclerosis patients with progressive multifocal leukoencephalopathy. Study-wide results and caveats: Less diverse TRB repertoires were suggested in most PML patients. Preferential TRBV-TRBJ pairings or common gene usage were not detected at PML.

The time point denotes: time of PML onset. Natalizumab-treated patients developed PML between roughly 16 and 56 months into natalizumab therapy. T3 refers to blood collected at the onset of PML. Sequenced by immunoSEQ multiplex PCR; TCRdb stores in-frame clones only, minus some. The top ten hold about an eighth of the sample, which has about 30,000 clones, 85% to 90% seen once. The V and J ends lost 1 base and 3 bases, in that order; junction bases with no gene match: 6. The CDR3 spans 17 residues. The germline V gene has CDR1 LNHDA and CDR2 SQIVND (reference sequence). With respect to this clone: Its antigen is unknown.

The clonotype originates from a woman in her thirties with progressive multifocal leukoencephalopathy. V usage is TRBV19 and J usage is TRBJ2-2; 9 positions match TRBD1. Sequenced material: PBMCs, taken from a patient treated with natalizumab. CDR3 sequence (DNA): TGTGCCAGTAGTATAGCCCCGGGACAGGGTTACACCGGGGAGCTGTTTTTT. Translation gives CASSIAPGQGYTGELFF.